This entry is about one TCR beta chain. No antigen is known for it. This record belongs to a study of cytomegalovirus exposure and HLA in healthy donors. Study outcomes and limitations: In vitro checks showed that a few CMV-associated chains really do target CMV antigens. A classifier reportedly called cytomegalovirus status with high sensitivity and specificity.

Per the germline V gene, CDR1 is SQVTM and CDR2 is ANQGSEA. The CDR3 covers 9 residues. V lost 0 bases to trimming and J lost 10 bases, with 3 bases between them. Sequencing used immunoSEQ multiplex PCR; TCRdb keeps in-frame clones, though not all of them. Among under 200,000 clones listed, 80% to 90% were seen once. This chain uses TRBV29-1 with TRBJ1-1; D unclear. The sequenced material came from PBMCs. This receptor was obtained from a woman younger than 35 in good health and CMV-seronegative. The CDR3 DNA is TGCAGCGTTGAAGATCGAGCTTTCTTT. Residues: CSVEDRAFF. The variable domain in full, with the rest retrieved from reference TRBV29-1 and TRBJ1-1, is SAVISQKPSRDICQRGTSLTIQCQVDSQVTMMFWYRQQPGQSLTLIATANQGSEATYESGFVIDKFPISRPNLTFSTLTVSNMSPEDSSIYLCSVEDRAFFGQGTRLTVV.